The entry below describes one T cell receptor (beta chain). The target antigen is unknown. Here immunoSEQ multiplex PCR was the method, and the copy in TCRdb shows in-frame clones only, minus some. The table records roughly 100,000 clones, about 88% of them present only once. The V end lost 6 bases, the J end lost 0 bases, and 6 bases lay between the germline ends. Germline loops: CDR1 MNHEY, CDR2 SVGAGI. The CDR3 runs 13 residues. The sample comes from a study of T cell responses to AZD1222 COVID-19 vaccine. Points from the study as a whole: Spike-specific TCR breadth rose after two AZD1222 doses, and depth rose as well.

This receptor was obtained from an adult in good health. This specimen was peripheral blood, taken on day 0 of AZD1222 vaccination. V is TRBV6-5 and J is TRBJ1-5; no clear D. The DNA for the CDR3 is TGTGCCAGCAGCCCGTTTAGCAATCAGCCCCAGCATTTT. This sequence encodes CASSPFSNQPQHF.